The 2 T cell receptor beta chains below all came from one sample that was sequenced in a study of blood T cell repertoires in COVID-19. Libraries were prepared by immunoSEQ multiplex PCR; TCRdb keeps only in-frame clonotypes and omits some of them. Altogether roughly 140,000 clones are present, more than 75% being singletons, with the ten largest covering about 5%. Specimen: peripheral blood. The receptor source for this set is a woman aged 50 to 60 with acute or convalescent COVID-19.

The chain uses TRBV6-5 and TRBJ1-1; the D gene is possibly TRBD1 (5 bases). This CDR3 has 13 residues. Germline CDR1 MNHEY, CDR2 SVGAGI. Trimming removed 2 bases from V and 7 bases from J, with 11 bases in between. CDR3 nucleotide sequence: TGTGCCAGCAGTTACGACGGGGGACGTGAAGCTTTCTTT. Translation gives CASSYDGGREAFF.

The chain uses TRBV6-5 and TRBJ2-1; 8 bases are a match to TRBD1. Germline V gene data show CDR1 as MNHEY and CDR2 as SVGAGI. The CDR3 sequence is 12 residues long. V was clipped by 10 bases and J by 8 bases; unmatched bases: 7. The CDR3, as DNA: TGTGCCACCCAGGGGGCTTCGGATGAGCAGTTCTTC. Translation gives CATQGASDEQFF.